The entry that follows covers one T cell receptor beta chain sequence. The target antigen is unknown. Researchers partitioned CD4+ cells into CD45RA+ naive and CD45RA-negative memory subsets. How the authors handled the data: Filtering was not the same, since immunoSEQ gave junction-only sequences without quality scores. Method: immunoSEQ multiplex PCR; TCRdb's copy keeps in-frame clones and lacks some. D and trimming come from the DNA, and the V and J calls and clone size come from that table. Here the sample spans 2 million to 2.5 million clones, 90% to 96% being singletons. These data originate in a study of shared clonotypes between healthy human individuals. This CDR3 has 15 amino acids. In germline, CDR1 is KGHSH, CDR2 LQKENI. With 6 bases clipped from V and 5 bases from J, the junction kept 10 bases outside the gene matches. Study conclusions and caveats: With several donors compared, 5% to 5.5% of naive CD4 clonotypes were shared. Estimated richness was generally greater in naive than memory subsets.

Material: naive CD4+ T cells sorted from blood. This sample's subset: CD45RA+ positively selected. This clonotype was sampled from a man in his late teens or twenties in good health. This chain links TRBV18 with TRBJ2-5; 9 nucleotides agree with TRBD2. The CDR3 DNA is TGTGCCAGCTCTGGAGAGGTAGCGGGGGTGGAGACCCAGTACTTC. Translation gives CASSGEVAGVETQYF.